These 21 T cell receptor beta chains came from one sample sequenced in a study of early T cells in non-severe SARS-CoV-2 infection (dated by TCRdb to about 2021). The library was obtained by 5' RACE. Sequencing was carried out with a NextSeq 500. The raw public reads went through TCRdb reprocessing: fastp at Q25, MiXCR clone calling, in-frame beta chains kept. All rows with the same CDR3 protein become a single entry with the most common DNA and genes. The sample data list 50,000 to 65,000 distinct CDR3 sequences, and roughly 18% of these were observed just once. About 8.4% of the sample lies in the top ten. Sequences were derived from whole blood, sampled at baseline. The receptors originated from an adult who was a healthcare worker with PCR-confirmed SARS-CoV-2 infection or an uninfected control (not recorded which).

This clonotype was seen repeatedly, ten times or more. The V and J genes are TRBV7-9 and TRBJ2-7, with D possibly matching TRBD1 (6 bases). V lost 4 bases and J lost 7, with 17 bases in between. This CDR3 has 14 residues. CDR1 is SEHNR and CDR2 is FQNEAQ in the germline V gene (reference sequence). In DNA, the CDR3 is TGTGCCAGCAGCTACCGGGACACAGGACGGGAGCAGTACTTC. It encodes CASSYRDTGREQYF.

The rearrangement links TRBV6-5 to TRBJ2-2, with 9 bases lining up with TRBD1. Germline-derived CDR1 and CDR2 are MNHEY and SVGAGI. Germline trimming cut 6 bases from V and 6 bases from J; bases unmatched to any gene: 14. The CDR3 runs 17 residues. The CDR3 loop reads CASRPWGQGQKSGELFF. DNA of the CDR3: TGTGCCAGCAGGCCTTGGGGACAGGGACAAAAGTCCGGGGAGCTGTTTTTT.

This clonotype has a handful of counts. The chain uses TRBV6-2 or TRBV6-3 and TRBJ2-5; D remains unclear. Germline CDR1 reads MNHEY; CDR2 reads SVGEGT. Trimming pared 3 bases from V and 2 bases from J, leaving 7 bases between. The CDR3 covers 13 residues. CDR3 DNA: TGTGCCAGCAGTTATACCGAACAAGAGACCCAGTACTTC. Translating gives CASSYTEQETQYF.

V gene TRBV12-3 or TRBV12-4 combines with J gene TRBJ2-5; perhaps D is TRBD1 or TRBD2 (6 bases each). The CDR3 extends over 13 amino acids. Trimming removed 5 bases from V and 5 bases from J, with 12 bases in between. CDR3 in amino acids: CASSHGGGETQYF. The CDR3 DNA is TGTGCCAGCAGTCACGGGGGCGGGGAGACCCAGTACTTC.

The chain has TRBV12-3 or TRBV12-4 and TRBJ2-1; no definite D call. The CDR3 covers 13 residues. V lost 1 base and J lost 6, with 7 bases in between. CDR3: CASSLGVSNEQFF. CDR3 nucleotides: TGTGCCAGCAGTTTAGGAGTTTCCAATGAGCAGTTCTTC.

This clonotype was recorded many times. The chain uses TRBV11-2 and TRBJ2-7, with a weak D call TRBD1 (6 bases). Trimming left V 3 bases short and J 3 bases short, with 18 bases between. This CDR3 region has 16 residues. Germline loops: CDR1 SGHAT, CDR2 FQNNGV. For the CDR3, the DNA is TGTGCCAGCAGCTTCCCAAGGGGCCCAGGGGACTACGAGCAGTACTTC. Protein product: CASSFPRGPGDYEQYF.

In this sample, this clonotype turned up a few times. The V gene is TRBV6-5, the J gene TRBJ1-4; TRBD1 might be the D (6 bases). V lost 5 bases to trimming and J lost 5 bases, with 15 bases between them. Germline V CDR1 and CDR2: MNHEY, SVGAGI. The CDR3 loop spans 15 amino acids. CDR3 nucleotides: TGTGCCAGCAGTACCCTAGGGACACCGAATGAAAAACTGTTTTTT. Residues: CASSTLGTPNEKLFF.

The V call is TRBV10-2, the J call TRBJ2-2; D unresolved. The CDR3 runs 14 residues. The V end lost 8 bases, the J end lost 2 bases, and 12 bases lay between the germline ends. Per germline, CDR1 WSHSY and CDR2 SAAADI. Here the CDR3 reads CASLAAANTGELFF. The CDR3 nucleotides are TGCGCCAGCCTGGCGGCGGCAAACACCGGGGAGCTGTTTTTT.

The chain links TRBV20-1 to TRBJ2-1; D gene uncertain. Germline CDR1 DFQATT, CDR2 SNEGSKA (reference sequence). V lost 2 bases, J lost 5 bases, and 4 bases lay in between. The length of the CDR3 is 11 residues. CDR3 sequence (DNA): TGCAGTGCTAGACCGAACAATGAGCAGTTCTTC. Amino acids: CSARPNNEQFF.

This chain joins TRBV27 and TRBJ2-7; no definite D call. Between the trimmed V and J ends, which lost 3 bases and 6 bases, there was a span of 15 bases. The germline CDR1 and CDR2 sequences are MNHEY and SMNVEV (reference sequence). The CDR3 is made up of 14 amino acids. CDR3 residues: CASSFLDGVSEQYF. The CDR3 DNA reads as TGTGCCAGCAGTTTTTTGGACGGCGTAAGCGAGCAGTACTTC.

In this sample, this clonotype turned up once. One end of the junction does not line up with germline, which may come from a read error. The chain recombines TRBV20-1 with TRBJ2-4; 9 nucleotides line up with TRBD2. The length of the CDR3 is 18 residues. Germline CDR1 DFQATT, CDR2 SNEGSKA (reference sequence). CDR3 in DNA: TGCAGTGCCCGTCTGGCTAGCGGGATAGGTATAGCCAAAAACATTCGGTACTTC. Its translation is CSARLASGIGIAKNIRYF.

J is TRBJ2-1 and V is TRBV9, with 10 bases that match TRBD1. Germline V gene lookup returns CDR1 SGDLS and CDR2 YYNGEE. V lost 0 bases, J lost 6 bases, and 3 bases stayed unmatched. The CDR3 runs 15 residues. CDR3 coding DNA: TGTGCCAGCAGCGTAGAGGGGACAGGGGTCAATGAGCAGTTCTTC. This gives the protein CASSVEGTGVNEQFF.

This clonotype has ten or more counts. The V gene is TRBV7-2, the J gene TRBJ2-3, with 10 bases identical to TRBD2. The CDR3 runs to 16 residues. Germline trimming cut 5 bases from V and 6 bases from J; bases unmatched to any gene: 11. From germline, CDR1 is SGHTA and CDR2 FQGNSA. The CDR3 DNA sequence: TGTGCCAGCAGCGAAGTGAGCGGGAGGGCCCTTGATACGCAGTATTTT. It yields the protein CASSEVSGRALDTQYF.

V usage is TRBV7-2 and J usage is TRBJ2-2, with TRBD2 as a possible D gene (6 bases). This CDR3 is 14 amino acids long. Germline V gives CDR1 SGHTA, CDR2 FQGNSA. V was trimmed by 5 bases and J by 4 bases, leaving 11 bases between them. This CDR3 is CASSPPGSTGELFF. The DNA of the CDR3 is TGTGCCAGCAGCCCACCCGGGAGCACCGGGGAGCTGTTTTTT.

The chain employs TRBV12-3 or TRBV12-4 and TRBJ2-1; TRBD1 matches 8 bases. This CDR3 has 11 residues. V dropped 6 bases and J dropped 11; count of bases not matched to a gene: 3. CDR3 bases: TGTGCCAGCAGACGACAGGGGCAGCAGTTCTTC. It codes for CASRRQGQQFF.

This clonotype was seen only once. The V gene is TRBV6-2 or TRBV6-3, the J gene TRBJ2-1; 15 positions match TRBD2. Germline V gives CDR1 MNHEY, CDR2 SVGEGT. This CDR3 comprises 16 residues. With 7 bases clipped from V and 8 bases from J, the junction kept 9 bases outside the gene matches. CDR3 sequence reads: CASKTGLAGGKDEQFF. Here the CDR3 DNA reads TGTGCCAGCAAAACTGGACTAGCGGGAGGGAAAGATGAGCAGTTCTTC.

This chain connects TRBV18 to TRBJ1-5; D perhaps matches TRBD1 (6 bases). V lost 4 bases and J 3 bases, leaving 16 bases between the germline ends. CDR1 KGHSH and CDR2 LQKENI come from the germline V gene. CDR3 length: 16 amino acids. The CDR3 sequence: CASSRQIGQTNQPQHF. The CDR3, as DNA: TGTGCCAGCTCACGACAGATCGGACAGACCAATCAGCCCCAGCATTTT.

J is TRBJ1-1 and V is TRBV15, with D possibly being TRBD1 (6 bases). V was clipped by 2 bases and J by 3 bases, with 7 bases between them. The CDR3 extends over 13 amino acids. Per the germline V gene, CDR1 is LNHNV and CDR2 is YYDKDF (reference sequence). In nucleotides, the CDR3 is TGTGCCACCAGCAGAAGACAGGACACTGAAGCTTTCTTT. Its translation: CATSRRQDTEAFF. Combining the CDR3 with reference TRBV15 and TRBJ1-1 gives the whole variable domain DAMVIQNPRYQVTQFGKPVTLSCSQTLNHNVMYWYQQKSSQAPKLLFHYYDKDFNNEADTPDNFQSRRPNTSFCFLDIRSPGLGDTAMYLCATSRRQDTEAFFGQGTRLTVV.

The V call is TRBV2, the J call TRBJ1-2; 9 positions agree with TRBD1. After removal of 6 bases from V and 6 bases from J, the junction contained 8 bases not matched to a gene. The CDR3 contains 14 residues. Germline V gene data show CDR1 as SNHLY and CDR2 as FYNNEI. CDR3 sequence: CASSSDRGDDGYTF. The CDR3 DNA sequence: TGTGCCAGCAGCTCTGACAGGGGGGACGATGGCTACACCTTC.

The chain links TRBV7-7 to TRBJ2-3; D ambiguous. V shed 4 bases and J shed 4 bases, with 12 bases lying between them. The CDR3 is 14 residues long. Per germline, CDR1 SSHAT and CDR2 FNYEAQ (reference sequence). The CDR3 nucleotides are TGTGCCAGCAGCTCGACGGACGGTTCAGATACGCAGTATTTT. It translates to CASSSTDGSDTQYF.

V and J are TRBV6-5 and TRBJ2-7, with D possibly called TRBD1 or TRBD2 (6 bases each). Germline loops: CDR1 MNHEY, CDR2 SVGAGI. The CDR3 has 16 amino acids. Between the trimmed V and J ends, which lost 6 bases and 2 bases, there was a span of 20 bases. CDR3 in DNA: TGTGCCAGCAGCCTCAAGGGGGGATACACCACCTACGAGCAGTACTTC. Protein sequence: CASSLKGGYTTYEQYF.